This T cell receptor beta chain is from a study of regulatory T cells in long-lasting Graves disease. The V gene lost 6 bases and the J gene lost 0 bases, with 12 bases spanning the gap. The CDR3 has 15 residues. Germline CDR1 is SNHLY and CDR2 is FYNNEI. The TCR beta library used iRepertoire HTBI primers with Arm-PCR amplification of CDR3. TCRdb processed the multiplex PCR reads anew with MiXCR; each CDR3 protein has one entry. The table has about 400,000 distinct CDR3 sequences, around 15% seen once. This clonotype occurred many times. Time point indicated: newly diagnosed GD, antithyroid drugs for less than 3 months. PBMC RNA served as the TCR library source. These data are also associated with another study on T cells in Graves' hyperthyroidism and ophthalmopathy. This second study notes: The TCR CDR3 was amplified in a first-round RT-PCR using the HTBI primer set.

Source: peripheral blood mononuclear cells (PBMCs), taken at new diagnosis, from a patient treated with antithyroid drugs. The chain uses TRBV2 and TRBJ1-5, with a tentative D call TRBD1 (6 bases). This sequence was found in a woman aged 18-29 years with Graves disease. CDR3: CASSGDISSNQPQHF. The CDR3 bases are TGTGCCAGCAGCGGGGACATTAGTAGCAATCAGCCCCAGCATTTT.